This section outlines one T cell receptor beta chain sequence together with its context. The sample comes from a study of blood T cell repertoires in COVID-19. Study-wide background: The United States, Italy and Spain were the sources of the acute and convalescent COVID-19 samples. PBMCs, B-cell-depleted T cells, or T cells provided the cDNA or gDNA that made up the material.

In the authors' methods: Reference gene primers were amplified, and this amplification served to estimate nucleated cell counts. Repertoires were generated with immunoSEQ multiplex PCR, while TCRdb's copy carries only in-frame clones and drops some. V and J calls and clone size are copied from that table; D and trimming were computed from the DNA. The table has more than 35,000 clones, roughly 88% seen once; the top ten hold about an eighth. The CDR3 length is 16 residues. The germline CDR1 and CDR2 sequences are MGHDK and SYGVNS. Trimming removed 1 base from V and 9 bases from J; junction bases left unmatched: 12.

The specimen was peripheral blood. The rearrangement joins TRBV25-1 to TRBJ2-1; the match to TRBD2 covers 7 bases. This clonotype originated in a man aged 55 to 69 with active COVID-19. CDR3 sequence (DNA): TGTGCCAGCAGTGAATGGGGGGGAGCGGGGTCCGGTGAGCAGTTCTTC. Protein: CASSEWGGAGSGEQFF.